This passage covers 5 T cell receptor beta chains from one sample sequenced in a study of cytomegalovirus exposure and HLA in healthy donors. Generated by immunoSEQ multiplex PCR, the TCRdb table keeps only in-frame clones and is missing some. The sample has 100,000 to 120,000 clones; roughly 89% are singletons. Sequencing used PBMCs. These receptors were obtained from a woman between 18 and 29 years old in good health and CMV-seronegative.

The rearrangement joins TRBV11-3 to TRBJ2-2; the D is unclear. The length of the CDR3 is 14 residues. Germline V CDR1 and CDR2: SGHNT, YENEEA. The ends were cut back, 1 base at V and 5 bases at J, with 8 bases in the middle. This CDR3 reads CASSLVGGTGELFF. DNA of the CDR3: TGTGCCAGCAGCTTAGTAGGCGGAACCGGGGAGCTGTTTTTT.

This clone was seen once. The genes are TRBV28 and TRBJ2-7; 8 positions match TRBD1. J was trimmed by 3 bases and V by 7 bases; bases with no gene match: 5. In germline, CDR1 is MDHEN, CDR2 SYDVKM. The CDR3 is 13 amino acids. CDR3 protein: CASTSTGGYEQYF. As DNA, the CDR3 is TGTGCCAGCACATCCACAGGGGGCTACGAGCAGTACTTC. Supplemented by reference TRBV28 and TRBJ2-7, the full variable domain reads DVKVTQSSRYLVKRTGEKVFLECVQDMDHENMFWYRQDPGLGLRLIYFSYDVKMKEKGDIPEGYSVSREKKERFSLILESASTNQTSMYLCASTSTGGYEQYFGPGTRLTVT.

V is TRBV5-1 and J is TRBJ2-7, with D perhaps matching TRBD1 (6 bases). Looked up from germline, CDR1 is SGHRS and CDR2 is YFSETQ. The CDR3 extends over 14 amino acids. The germline V and J ends were trimmed by 4 bases and 1 base, with 12 bases remaining between them. The CDR3: CASSPRDKSYEQYF. For the CDR3, the DNA is TGCGCCAGCAGCCCCCGGGACAAGTCCTACGAGCAGTACTTC. Drawing the rest from reference TRBV5-1 and TRBJ2-7, the complete variable domain is KAGVTQTPRYLIKTRGQQVTLSCSPISGHRSVSWYQQTPGQGLQFLFEYFSETQRNKGNFPGRFSGRQFSNSRSEMNVSTLELGDSALYLCASSPRDKSYEQYFGPGTRLTVT.

This clone was observed once. The V call is TRBV9, the J call TRBJ2-7, with 8 bases lining up with TRBD2. Looked up from germline, CDR1 is SGDLS and CDR2 is YYNGEE. Losses at the gene ends were 2 bases for V and 6 bases for J; bases not matched to a gene: 7. This CDR3 has 14 residues. The CDR3 here is CASSVSGTLGEQYF. DNA of the CDR3: TGTGCCAGCAGCGTTAGCGGGACCCTCGGCGAGCAGTACTTC.

The chain couples TRBV4-3 to TRBJ1-2; D gene unclear. V lost 0 bases to trimming and J lost 0 bases, with 8 bases between them. Germline CDR1 and CDR2: LGHNA and YSLEER. CDR3 size: 15 residues. The CDR3 DNA is TGCGCCAGCAGCCAAGAAAGAGACTCTAACTATGGCTACACCTTC. Its protein is CASSQERDSNYGYTF.